Each of the 9 T cell receptor beta chains below was sequenced from the same sample in a study of cytomegalovirus exposure and HLA in healthy donors. The PCR was carried out with 60 Vbeta primers and 13 Jbeta primers. Measured with immunoSEQ multiplex PCR; TCRdb has only the in-frame clones, and not every one. The repertoire includes around 120,000 clones, roughly two thirds of them detected once, and over 1.5% sits in the top ten. Source material: PBMCs. The origin of the receptors is a man aged 25-45 years in good health and CMV-seropositive.

CDR3 sequence (DNA): TGTGCCAGCAGTTTTTCCGGGACTCTTAGCTACGAGCAGTACTTC. This codes for CASSFSGTLSYEQYF. This chain joins TRBV27 and TRBJ2-7; TRBD2 might be the D (6 bases). Germline V CDR1 and CDR2: MNHEY, SMNVEV (reference sequence). V lost 3 bases and J 3 bases, leaving 15 bases between the germline ends. The CDR3 has 15 residues.

Turning to this clone: An end of the junction differs from the germline gene, which may be a read error. J is TRBJ2-5 and V is TRBV7-7; TRBD2 aligns across 10 bases. Germline loops: CDR1 SSHAT, CDR2 FNYEAQ (reference sequence). This CDR3 has 17 amino acids. The CDR3 region has the DNA TGTGCTAGCAGCCCCCTGACTAGCGGGTCTCCGACGGGGACCCAGTACTTC. Translation gives CASSPLTSGSPTGTQYF.

The chain recombines TRBV5-1 with TRBJ2-5; possible D gene TRBD1, 5 bases. The V end lost 0 bases, the J end lost 11 bases, and 8 bases lay between the germline ends. The germline CDR1 and CDR2 sequences are SGHRS and YFSETQ. This CDR3 is 11 amino acids long. CDR3 region: CASSLEDNQYF. CDR3 in DNA: TGCGCCAGCAGCTTGGAGGACAATCAGTACTTC.

This clone appeared once. The chain recombines TRBV9 with TRBJ1-1; possible D gene TRBD1, 5 bases. V was pared by 3 bases and J by 7 bases, with 13 bases between. The CDR3 has 13 amino acids. Germline CDR1 is SGDLS and CDR2 is YYNGEE. CDR3: CASSGKAGIEAFF. The CDR3 nucleotides read TGTGCCAGCAGCGGAAAAGCAGGGATTGAAGCTTTCTTT.

This clone has a single count. The chain couples TRBV7-2 to TRBJ2-5; 7 nucleotides align to TRBD2. The DNA end is more similar to TRBJ2-7, so the J call may be wrong. The CDR3 has 13 amino acids. Germline V CDR1 and CDR2: SGHTA, FQGNSA. This CDR3 is CASSLQGGYEQYF. In DNA form, the CDR3 reads TGTGCCAGCAGCTTACAGGGAGGGTACGAGCAGTACTTC.

The chain carries TRBV10-3 and TRBJ2-2; TRBD1 is a possible D gene (6 bases). Germline values: CDR1 ENHRY, CDR2 SYGVKD. Deletions cut 2 bases from V and 6 bases from J, with 10 bases between. This CDR3 contains 14 residues. CDR3: CAISEVSGAGELFF. Written as DNA, the CDR3 is TGTGCCATCAGTGAGGTTTCAGGGGCCGGGGAGCTGTTTTTT.

J is TRBJ2-7 and V is TRBV13, with 10 bases that match TRBD2. Trimming removed 4 bases from V and 5 bases from J; junction bases left unmatched: 8. Germline values: CDR1 PRHDT, CDR2 FYEKMQ (reference sequence). The CDR3 extends over 15 amino acids. DNA of the CDR3: TGTGCCAGCAGCTCTCTAGCGGGGGCCCCCCACGAGCAGTACTTC. Translating it yields CASSSLAGAPHEQYF.

Only one count was recorded for this clone. V usage is TRBV28 and J usage is TRBJ2-1; TRBD1 agrees at 7 bases. J lost 2 bases, V lost 11 bases, and 3 bases had no gene match. Germline CDR1 and CDR2: MDHEN and SYDVKM. This CDR3 spans 12 amino acids. The CDR3 here is CAWGQTYNEQFF. CDR3 bases: TGTGCCTGGGGACAGACCTACAATGAGCAGTTCTTC.

The J gene is TRBJ2-1, the V gene TRBV4-3; no definite D call. CDR1 and CDR2 from the germline V gene are LGHNA and YSLEER. The CDR3 loop spans 15 amino acids. The V and J ends lost 0 bases and 7 bases respectively, with 13 bases between them. CDR3 coding DNA: TGCGCCAGCAGCCAAGATATAAGTTGGAGTAATGAGCAGTTCTTC. Amino acid sequence: CASSQDISWSNEQFF.